This TCR beta chain is from a study of graft-versus-host responses after intestinal transplantation. Turning to this clone: The antigen is undetermined.

Here immunoSEQ multiplex PCR was the method, and the copy in TCRdb shows in-frame clones only, minus some. Of tens of thousands of clones detected, about 88% appear once; the ten largest clones hold 0.28%. Germline V gene sequence: CDR1 SGHNT, CDR2 YYREEE (reference sequence). V dropped 9 bases and J dropped 4; count of bases not matched to a gene: 8. The CDR3 spans 15 residues. The rearrangement uses TRBV5-4 and TRBJ2-3; 13 nucleotides line up with TRBD2. This sequence was found in a human donor who was the organ donor for an intestinal transplant. The material sequenced was unstimulated CD4+ T cells sorted from spleen or lymph node cells, taken before transplant. The chain's CDR3 is CATSTSGGRADTQYF. In DNA form, the CDR3 reads TGTGCCACCTCGACTAGCGGGGGGCGGGCAGATACGCAGTATTTT.